This section outlines one T cell receptor (beta chain) sequence together with its context. This clone's antigen is unknown. No base-level quality is on record; no much larger clone is a single base apart. Genomic DNA was extracted from sorted cells for sequencing of the TCRbeta CDR3 region. The immunoSEQ Assay was used for sequencing of TCRbeta CDR3 regions. TCRdb holds this immuneACCESS table with in-frame rearrangements only. Some clones are missing; in checked studies, unresolved V genes explain under half, and the rest has no known cause. The sample table shows 50,000 to 75,000 clones, and around 87% are seen once. The ten largest clones capture 0.35% to 0.45% of the sample. The trial excluded patients who had a history of autoimmune disease or who were on systemic immunosuppression. In every dose cohort, peripheral blood was drawn for TCR sequencing at baseline, cycle 4 day 1, and cycle 7 day 1. The samples were drawn from a first-in-human, open-label, multicenter phase I dose-escalation trial of ivuxolimab. The trial enrolled adults with locally advanced or metastatic head and neck squamous cell, hepatocellular, melanoma or renal cell carcinoma. Before TCR sequencing, CD4+ T cells and CD8+ T cells were sorted from peripheral blood as separate populations.

This record belongs to a study of OX40 agonist ivuxolimab in advanced cancers. Regarding the complete study: Ivuxolimab was an agonistic, fully human IgG2 monoclonal antibody directed against OX40 (CD134), a costimulatory receptor. Intravenous ivuxolimab was administered to patients every 2 weeks at six dose levels: 0.01, 0.1, 0.3, 1.5, 3 and 10 mg/kg. Of the approximately 50 dose-escalation patients, hepatocellular carcinoma was present in some 19, melanoma in around 15, renal cell carcinoma in 9 and head and neck cancer in 9. In the dose-escalation cohort, roughly four fifths of patients were male, and the mean age was about 55 years, with a range of roughly 23 to 85. Patients were allowed to have had prior anti-PD-1, anti-PD-L1 or anti-CTLA-4 therapy, and 40% of the dose-escalation patients had previously received checkpoint inhibitors. Three dose-escalation patients achieved partial responses, one with hepatocellular carcinoma and two with cutaneous melanoma. Peripheral TCRbeta sequencing aimed to test whether ivuxolimab altered TCR sequence diversity and caused clonal T-cell expansion. The monotherapy dose-escalation portion (N of about 50 patients) of the phase I ivuxolimab trial is reported in the paper. The investigation overall reported the following: After ivuxolimab, expanded clones were on average more numerous among CD8+ T cells than among CD4+ T cells. In the 0.1-3.0 mg/kg groups, partial responders were among the patients with the lowest normalized peripheral clonal expansion, particularly in CD8+ T cells. At doses from 0.1 to 3.0 mg/kg, clonal expansion was seen in both CD4+ and CD8+ blood T cells between baseline and week 6. The antigen specificity of the peripheral T cells that underwent clonal expansion was not determined. Low levels of normalized T-cell clonal expansion were also seen in some patients who did not respond.

V is shortened by 0 bases, J by 6 bases, and the region joining them spans 3 bases. From the cysteine through the phenylalanine, the CDR3 covers 12 amino acids. Kept here is only the CDR3 DNA, which spans 36 bases and is read in frame from base 1. In the germline V gene (reference sequence), CDR1 corresponds to SEHNR and CDR2 to FQNEAQ. The clonotype was recovered from an adult with an advanced solid tumor such as melanoma, head and neck, liver or kidney cancer. This sequence uses TRBV7-9 and TRBJ1-3, with no confident D gene call. The material sequenced was CD4+ or CD8+ T cells sorted from blood, taken in a trial of the OX40 agonist ivuxolimab. The CDR3 protein sequence reads: CASSLALNTIYF. The bases are TGTGCCAGCAGCTTAGCCCTAAACACCATATATTTT.